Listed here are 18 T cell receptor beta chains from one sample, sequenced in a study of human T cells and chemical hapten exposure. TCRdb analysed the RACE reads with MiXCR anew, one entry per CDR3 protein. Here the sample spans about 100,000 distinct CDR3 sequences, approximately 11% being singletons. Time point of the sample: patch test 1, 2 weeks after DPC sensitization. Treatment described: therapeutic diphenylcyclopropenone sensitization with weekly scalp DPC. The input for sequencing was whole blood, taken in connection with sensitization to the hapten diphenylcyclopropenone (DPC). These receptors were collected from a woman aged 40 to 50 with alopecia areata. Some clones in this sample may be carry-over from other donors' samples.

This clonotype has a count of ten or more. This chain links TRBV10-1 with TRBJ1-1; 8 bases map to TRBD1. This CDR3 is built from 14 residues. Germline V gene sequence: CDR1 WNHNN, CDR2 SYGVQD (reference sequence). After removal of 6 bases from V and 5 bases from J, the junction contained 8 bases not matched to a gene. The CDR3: CASRRTGTGTEAFF. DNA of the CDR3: TGCGCCAGCAGGCGGACAGGGACGGGGACTGAAGCTTTCTTT.

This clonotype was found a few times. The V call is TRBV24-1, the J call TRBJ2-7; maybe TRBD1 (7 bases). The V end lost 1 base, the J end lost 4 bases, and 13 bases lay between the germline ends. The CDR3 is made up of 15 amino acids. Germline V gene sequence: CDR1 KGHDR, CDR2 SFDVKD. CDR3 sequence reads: CATSDFSGGLYEQYF. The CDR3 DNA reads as TGTGCCACCAGTGATTTTTCAGGGGGGTTATACGAGCAGTACTTC.

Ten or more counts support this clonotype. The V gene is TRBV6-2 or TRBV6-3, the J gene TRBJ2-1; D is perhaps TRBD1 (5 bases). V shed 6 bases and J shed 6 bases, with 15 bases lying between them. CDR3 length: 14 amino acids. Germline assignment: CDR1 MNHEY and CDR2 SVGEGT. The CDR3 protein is CASSASGASNEQFF. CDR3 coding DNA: TGTGCCAGCAGCGCCTCTGGGGCTTCCAATGAGCAGTTCTTC.

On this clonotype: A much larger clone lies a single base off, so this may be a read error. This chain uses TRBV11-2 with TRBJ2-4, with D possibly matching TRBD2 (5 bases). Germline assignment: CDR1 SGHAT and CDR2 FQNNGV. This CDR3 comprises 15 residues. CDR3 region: CASSPSGSDKNIQHF. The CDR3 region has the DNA TGTGCCAGCAGCCCTTCGGGGAGTGACAAAAACATTCAGCACTTC.

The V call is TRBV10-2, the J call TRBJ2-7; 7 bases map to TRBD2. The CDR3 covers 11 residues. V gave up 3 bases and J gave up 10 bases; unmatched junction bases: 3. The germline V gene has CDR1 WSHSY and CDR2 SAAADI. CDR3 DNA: TGCGCCAGCAGTGACGGGGGGAACCAGTACTTC. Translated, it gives CASSDGGNQYF.

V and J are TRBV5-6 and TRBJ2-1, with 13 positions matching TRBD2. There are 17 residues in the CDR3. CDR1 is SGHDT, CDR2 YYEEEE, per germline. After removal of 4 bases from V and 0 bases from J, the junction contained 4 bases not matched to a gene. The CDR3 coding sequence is TGTGCCAGCAGCCAACTAGCGGGAGGGCCCTCCTACAATGAGCAGTTCTTC. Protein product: CASSQLAGGPSYNEQFF.

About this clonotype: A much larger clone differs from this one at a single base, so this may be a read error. As DNA, the CDR3 is TGTGCCAGCAGCTTAGGTGATACGGGCGGGCATGGCTACACCTTC. Its protein product is CASSLGDTGGHGYTF. The V and J genes are TRBV7-9 and TRBJ1-2, with D uncertain. The CDR3 is 15 amino acids. Looked up from germline, CDR1 is SEHNR and CDR2 is FQNEAQ (reference sequence). Trimming took off 1 base at V and 6 bases at J, with 15 bases between the two ends.

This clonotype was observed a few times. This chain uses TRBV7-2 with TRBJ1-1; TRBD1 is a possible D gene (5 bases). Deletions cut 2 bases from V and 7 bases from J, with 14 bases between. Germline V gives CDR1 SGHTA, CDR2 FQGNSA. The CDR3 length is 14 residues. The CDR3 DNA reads TGTGCCAGCAGCTTAAGCGACAGAGCACGTGAAGCTTTCTTT. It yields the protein CASSLSDRAREAFF.

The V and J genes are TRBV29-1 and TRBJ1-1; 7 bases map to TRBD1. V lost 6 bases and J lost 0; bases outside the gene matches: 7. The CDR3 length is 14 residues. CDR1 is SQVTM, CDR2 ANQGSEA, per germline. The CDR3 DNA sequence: TGCAGCGTCCCGGGACAGACCATGAACACTGAAGCTTTCTTT. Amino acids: CSVPGQTMNTEAFF.

The CDR3 loop reads CATSDPGTEAFF. DNA of the CDR3: TGTGCCACCAGTGATCCGGGCACTGAAGCTTTCTTT. The chain is built from TRBV24-1 and TRBJ1-1, with D unclear. V was shortened by 3 bases and J by 4 bases, with 5 bases between the two germline ends. CDR3 length: 12 amino acids. Germline loops: CDR1 KGHDR, CDR2 SFDVKD.

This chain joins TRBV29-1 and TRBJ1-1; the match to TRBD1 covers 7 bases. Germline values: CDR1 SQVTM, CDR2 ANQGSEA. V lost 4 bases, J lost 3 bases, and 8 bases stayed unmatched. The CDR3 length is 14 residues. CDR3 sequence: CSVALTGSDTEAFF. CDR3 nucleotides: TGCAGCGTTGCCCTGACAGGGTCGGACACTGAAGCTTTCTTT.

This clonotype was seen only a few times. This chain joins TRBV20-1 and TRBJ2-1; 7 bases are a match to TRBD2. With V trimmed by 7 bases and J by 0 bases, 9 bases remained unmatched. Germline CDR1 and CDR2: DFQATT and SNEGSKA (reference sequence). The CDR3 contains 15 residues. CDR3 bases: TGCAGTGTCGGACCGAAGCGGGACTCCTACAATGAGCAGTTCTTC. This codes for CSVGPKRDSYNEQFF.

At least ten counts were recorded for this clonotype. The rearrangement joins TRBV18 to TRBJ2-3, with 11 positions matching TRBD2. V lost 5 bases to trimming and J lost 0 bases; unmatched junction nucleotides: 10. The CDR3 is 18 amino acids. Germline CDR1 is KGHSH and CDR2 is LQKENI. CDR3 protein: CASSASLAGGWSTDTQYF. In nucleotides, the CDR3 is TGTGCCAGCTCAGCTTCGCTAGCGGGAGGTTGGAGCACAGATACGCAGTATTTT.

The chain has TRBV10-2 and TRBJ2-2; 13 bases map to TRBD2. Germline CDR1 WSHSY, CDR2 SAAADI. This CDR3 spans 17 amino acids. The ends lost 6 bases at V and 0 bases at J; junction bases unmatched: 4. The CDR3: CASSGTSGETNTGELFF. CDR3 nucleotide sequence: TGCGCCAGCAGCGGGACTAGCGGGGAGACGAACACCGGGGAGCTGTTTTTT.

CDR3: CASSHMPGTSGMGEQFF. The DNA for the CDR3 is TGTGCCAGCAGTCATATGCCCGGGACTAGCGGGATGGGTGAGCAGTTCTTC. The rearrangement uses TRBV28 and TRBJ2-1; 13 positions agree with TRBD2. Germline V gene sequence: CDR1 MDHEN, CDR2 SYDVKM. CDR3 size: 17 residues. The J segment lost 9 bases and the V segment lost 5 bases, leaving 13 bases of the junction unmatched.

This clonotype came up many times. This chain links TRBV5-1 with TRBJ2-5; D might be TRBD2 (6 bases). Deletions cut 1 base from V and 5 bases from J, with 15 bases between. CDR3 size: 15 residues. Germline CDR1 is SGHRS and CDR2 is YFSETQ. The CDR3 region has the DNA TGCGCCAGCAGCTTGAAGGGAGGCCAAATTGAGACCCAGTACTTC. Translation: CASSLKGGQIETQYF.

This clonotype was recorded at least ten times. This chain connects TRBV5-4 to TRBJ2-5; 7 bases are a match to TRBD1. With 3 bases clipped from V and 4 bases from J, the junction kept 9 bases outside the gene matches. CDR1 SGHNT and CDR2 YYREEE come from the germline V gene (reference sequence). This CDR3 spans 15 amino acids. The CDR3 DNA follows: TGTGCCAGCAGCTCTGACAGGGACGTCCGAGAGACCCAGTACTTC. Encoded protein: CASSSDRDVRETQYF.

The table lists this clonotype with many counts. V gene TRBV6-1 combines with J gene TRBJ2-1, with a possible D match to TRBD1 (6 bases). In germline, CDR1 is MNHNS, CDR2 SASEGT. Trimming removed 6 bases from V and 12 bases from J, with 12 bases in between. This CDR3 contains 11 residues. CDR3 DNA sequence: TGTGCCAGCAGCAGGGGACGGGCGCAGTTCTTC. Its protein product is CASSRGRAQFF.